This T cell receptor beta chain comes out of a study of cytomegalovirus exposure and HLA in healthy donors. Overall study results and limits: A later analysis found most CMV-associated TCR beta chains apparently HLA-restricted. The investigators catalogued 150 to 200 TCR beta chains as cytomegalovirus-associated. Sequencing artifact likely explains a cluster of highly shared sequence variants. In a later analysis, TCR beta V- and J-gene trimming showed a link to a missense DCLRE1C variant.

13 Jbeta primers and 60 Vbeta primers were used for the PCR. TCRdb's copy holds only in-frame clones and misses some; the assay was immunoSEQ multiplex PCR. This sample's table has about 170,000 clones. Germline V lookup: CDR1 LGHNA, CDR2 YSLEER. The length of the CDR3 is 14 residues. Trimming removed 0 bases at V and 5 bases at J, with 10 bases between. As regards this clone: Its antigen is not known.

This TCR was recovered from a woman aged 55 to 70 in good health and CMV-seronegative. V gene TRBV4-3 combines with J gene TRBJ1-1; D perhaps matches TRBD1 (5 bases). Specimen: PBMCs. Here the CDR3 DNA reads TGCGCCAGCAGCCAAGACGGCAGGGAAACTGAAGCTTTCTTT. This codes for CASSQDGRETEAFF.